What follows are 13 T cell receptor beta chains derived from one specimen sequenced in a study of T cell responses to AZD1222 COVID-19 vaccine. Sequenced by immunoSEQ multiplex PCR; TCRdb stores in-frame clones only, minus some. The sample records about 86,000 clones, almost 80% being singletons. The sequencing here drew on peripheral blood, taken on day 0 of AZD1222 vaccination. The source of these receptors is an adult in good health.

The chain couples TRBV15 to TRBJ2-5, with D possibly matching TRBD1 (6 bases). V dropped 5 bases and J dropped 7 bases, with 11 bases sitting between them. This CDR3 contains 12 residues. Germline values: CDR1 LNHNV, CDR2 YYDKDF (reference sequence). The CDR3 loop reads CATSGGLGTQYF. DNA of the CDR3: TGTGCCACCAGCGGGGGCTTGGGGACCCAGTACTTC.

J is TRBJ2-3 and V is TRBV10-3; 13 bases fit TRBD2. In germline, CDR1 is ENHRY, CDR2 SYGVKD. The CDR3 spans 16 residues. The ends lost 10 bases at V and 4 bases at J; junction bases unmatched: 11. CDR3 protein: CATDPGLAGTSDTQYF. CDR3 in DNA: TGTGCCACGGATCCGGGACTAGCGGGGACTTCAGATACGCAGTATTTT.

This clone has only a few counts. The chain employs TRBV5-1 and TRBJ2-7; tentative D call: TRBD1 (5 bases). V was pared by 2 bases and J by 6 bases, with 12 bases between. Per the germline V gene, CDR1 is SGHRS and CDR2 is YFSETQ. The CDR3 length is 13 residues. CDR3 in amino acids: CASSFREDSEQYF. CDR3 in DNA: TGCGCCAGCAGCTTCAGGGAAGATAGCGAGCAGTACTTC.

The chain combines TRBV19 with TRBJ1-6; 8 positions agree with TRBD1. V was pared by 3 bases and J by 10 bases, with 8 bases of the junction left unmatched. This CDR3 region has 15 residues. Looked up from germline, CDR1 is LNHDA and CDR2 is SQIVND (reference sequence). This CDR3 is CASSIQDRGESPLHF. CDR3 sequence (DNA): TGTGCCAGTAGTATTCAAGACAGGGGCGAATCACCCCTCCACTTT. Variable domain in full (rest from reference TRBV19 and TRBJ1-6): DGGITQSPKYLFRKEGQNVTLSCEQNLNHDAMYWYRQDPGQGLRLIYYSQIVNDFQKGDIAEGYSVSREKKESFPLTVTSAQKNPTAFYLCASSIQDRGESPLHFGNGTRLTVT.

This clone was observed a handful of times. The chain recombines TRBV3-1 (or the pseudogene TRBV3-2) with TRBJ2-6, with a possible D match to TRBD1 (5 bases). Germline CDR1 reads LGHDT; CDR2 reads YNNKEL (reference sequence). V dropped 2 bases and J dropped 0 bases, with 5 bases sitting between them. This CDR3 has 15 residues. The DNA for the CDR3 is TGTGCCAGCAGCCAACAGGGCTCTGGGGCCAACGTCCTGACTTTC. Translating gives CASSQQGSGANVLTF.

V gene TRBV29-1 combines with J gene TRBJ2-5, with 14 bases lining up with TRBD2. The CDR3 covers 15 residues. After removal of 4 bases from V and 5 bases from J, the junction contained 6 bases not matched to a gene. Germline-derived CDR1 and CDR2 are SQVTM and ANQGSEA. CDR3 region: CSVVGTSGSGETQYF. The CDR3 coding sequence is TGCAGCGTTGTGGGGACTAGCGGGAGTGGGGAGACCCAGTACTTC.

The chain is built from TRBV11-2 and TRBJ2-1, with 10 nucleotides matching TRBD1. The CDR3 is 11 residues long. Trimming took 5 bases from V and 14 from J; bases not matched to a gene: 3. Germline V CDR1 and CDR2: SGHAT, FQNNGV. The CDR3 reads CASSPGTGEFF. The CDR3 coding sequence is TGTGCCAGCAGCCCGGGGACAGGGGAGTTCTTC.

This chain uses TRBV27 with TRBJ2-1; D is ambiguous. CDR3 size: 14 residues. The germline V gene has CDR1 MNHEY and CDR2 SMNVEV (reference sequence). V shed 6 bases and J shed 7 bases, with 16 bases lying between them. The CDR3 DNA follows: TGTGCCAGCAGGGTGGCATTCTCGGCTAATGAGCAGTTCTTC. It encodes CASRVAFSANEQFF.

The genes are TRBV4-3 and TRBJ2-1; no definite D call. Germline V gene data show CDR1 as LGHNA and CDR2 as YSLEER. The V gene lost 2 bases and the J gene lost 4 bases, with 12 bases spanning the gap. The CDR3 extends over 15 amino acids. Here the CDR3 reads CASSQTPEGYNEQFF. CDR3 DNA: TGCGCCAGCAGCCAAACCCCCGAAGGGTACAATGAGCAGTTCTTC.

The chain has TRBV18 and TRBJ2-5, with D possibly being TRBD2 (8 bases). The CDR3 loop spans 17 amino acids. V lost 3 bases to trimming and J lost 5 bases, with 22 bases between them. CDR1 is KGHSH, CDR2 LQKENI, per germline. CDR3: CASSPLRGVAGMETQYF. As DNA, the CDR3 is TGTGCCAGCTCACCCCTCAGGGGGGTAGCGGGAATGGAGACCCAGTACTTC.

The chain combines TRBV30 with TRBJ1-5; a weak D match, TRBD1 (5 bases). The CDR3 contains 15 residues. V was shortened by 0 bases and J by 3 bases, with 12 bases between the two germline ends. Germline V CDR1 and CDR2: GTSNPN, SVGIG (reference sequence). In DNA form, the CDR3 reads TGTGCCTGGAGTGTAGGGGCAGATCTCAATCAGCCCCAGCATTTT. It specifies CAWSVGADLNQPQHF.

The sample holds a few counts of this clone. Other DNA sequences in this specimen translate into the identical CDR3. The J gene is TRBJ1-5, the V gene TRBV19, with unresolved D. The length of the CDR3 is 12 residues. Trimming removed 5 bases from V and 6 bases from J, with 8 bases in between. CDR1 is LNHDA and CDR2 is SQIVND in the germline V gene (reference sequence). The CDR3 region has the DNA TGTGCCAGTAGTCCCAAGGGTCAGCCCCAGCATTTT. Residues: CASSPKGQPQHF.

This chain connects TRBV7-9 to TRBJ1-2; D gene unclear. The CDR3 runs to 13 residues. Trimming shortened V by 3 bases and J by 4 bases, and 9 bases separated the two germline ends. The germline CDR1 and CDR2 sequences are SEHNR and FQNEAQ (reference sequence). The CDR3 is CASSFFRSYGYTF. The CDR3 coding sequence is TGTGCCAGCAGCTTCTTCAGGTCCTATGGCTACACCTTC.